Described below is a single TCR beta chain sequence and its context. In this sample, this clonotype turned up many times. Which antigen it targets is not known. The input lacks base qualities; no much larger clone sits a single base away. Cut back by 4 bases and 2 bases, the V and J ends lie 17 bases apart. The CDR3 spans 16 residues, from the cysteine through the phenylalanine. Only CDR3 DNA is held: 48 bases, read in frame from base 1. CDR1 and CDR2 are read off the germline V gene as SGHTA and FQGTGA. The data belong to a study of T cells in Graves' hyperthyroidism and ophthalmopathy (dated by TCRdb to between 2017 and 2020). At the level of the whole study: To identify TCR V-J signatures that set the groups apart, the researchers used a discovery cohort of about a hundred patients, made up of roughly 40 with Graves' ophthalmopathy and about 60 with stable Graves' hyperthyroidism. Prospective prediction of ophthalmopathy was tested in an independent validation cohort of about 19 hyperthyroidism patients and 15 to 17 patients who later progressed to ophthalmopathy. For training and testing, the 100 or so patients in the discovery cohort were randomly divided in a 7:3 ratio. The study also compared thyroid tissue and blood T-cell repertoires from about six Graves' hyperthyroidism patients. Once sampling was done, hyperthyroidism patients were given methimazole at a starting dose of 30 mg daily, whereas ophthalmopathy patients were given high-dose intravenous methylprednisolone. TCR Vbeta CDR3 sequencing of some 140 peripheral blood samples (roughly 41 ophthalmopathy, around 80 hyperthyroidism and roughly 17 progressor patients) is reported in the paper.

Points the paper makes about the study in general: A model built on a 13 V-J signature distinguished ophthalmopathy from stable hyperthyroidism, reaching about 88% sensitivity and 81.08% specificity in cross-validation and 80%/75% in testing. In validation, the model predicted progression to ophthalmopathy a median of roughly 6.1 months before onset, with roughly 70% sensitivity and roughly 72% specificity. No statistical method was used to fix the sample size in advance, and group allocation was not hidden from the investigators. Most expanded thyroid clonotypes (frequency above 0.001) were also detected in blood, a finding suggesting that blood repertoires may reflect thyroid immune responses.

TCR beta CDR3 regions were amplified from RNA transcripts. A first-round RT-PCR of the TCR CDR3 used the HTBI primer set with the Qiagen OneStep RT-PCR kit. Libraries were constructed in a second round of multiplex PCR, after which size selection and purification were performed. Libraries were sequenced paired-end with 100 bp reads on an Illumina HiSeq2000. Regarding the original processing steps: SOAPnuke was used to process the raw data, removing reads that contained adapters or uncalled bases, had a mean Phred below 15, or lacked an exact match to the constant primer or identifier. COPE v1.2.5 was used to merge the high-quality paired reads, and each unique nucleotide sequence was defined as a clonotype. Clonotypes were aligned to IMGT TRBV, TRBD and TRBJ reference segments using MiTCR v1.1. Only V-J combinations with frequency above 0.0001, covering about 99% of repertoires, were analysed. A TCS score was defined as the ratio of F50 (clonal expansion) to E x V (chaos), with BLOSUM62-based TCRdist applied between CDR3 peptides within each V-J. Welch's t-statistics and random forest reduced just over 500 V-J features to under 15, which were used in a naive Bayes classifier (R e1071). The Morisita-Horn index was used to measure how similar the thyroid and blood repertoires were. In TCRdb, the public reads were trimmed at Q25 with fastp and aligned with MiXCR, with productive beta chains retained. Each CDR3 protein appears once, grouped with its most common genes and DNA. In this record, the V and J calls reflect TCRdb's handling and not the investigators' own analysis. For this sample there are more than 500,000 distinct CDR3 sequences; roughly 50% appear just once. The ten largest clones capture roughly 20% of the sample.

Patients with uncontrolled infections, other autoimmune diseases, pregnancy or lactation were excluded. Clinical symptoms, serum thyroxine and TRAb, thyroid ultrasound, and orbital computed tomography formed the basis for the diagnoses. Total RNA was extracted using Trizol reagent, and RNA quality was assessed on an Agilent 2100 Bioanalyzer. Sequenced sample: peripheral blood or thyroid tissue (not recorded which). The chain was built from TRBV7-3 and TRBJ2-5, and TRBD1 may be the D gene, going by 6 matching bases. The TCR sequence derives from an adult woman with Graves' disease, either hyperthyroidism or ophthalmopathy (not recorded which). The CDR3 region has the sequence CASSSQPRGYQETQYF. In nucleotides, the sequence is TGTGCCAGCAGCTCACAACCAAGGGGGTATCAAGAGACCCAGTACTTC.